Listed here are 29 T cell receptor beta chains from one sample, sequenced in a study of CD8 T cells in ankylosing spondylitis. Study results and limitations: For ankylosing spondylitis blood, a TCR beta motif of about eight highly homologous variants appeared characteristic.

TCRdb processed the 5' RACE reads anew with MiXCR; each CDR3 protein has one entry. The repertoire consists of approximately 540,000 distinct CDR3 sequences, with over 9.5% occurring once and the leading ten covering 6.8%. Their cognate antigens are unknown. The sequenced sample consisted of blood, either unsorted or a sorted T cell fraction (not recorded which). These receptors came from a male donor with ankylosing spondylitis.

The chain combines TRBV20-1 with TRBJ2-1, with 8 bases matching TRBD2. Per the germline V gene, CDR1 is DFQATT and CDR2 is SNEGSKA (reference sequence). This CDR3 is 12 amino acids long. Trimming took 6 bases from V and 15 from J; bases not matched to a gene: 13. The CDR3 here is CSASGGGVELFF. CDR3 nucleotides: TGCAGTGCCAGCGGGGGCGGGGTGGAACTGTTCTTC.

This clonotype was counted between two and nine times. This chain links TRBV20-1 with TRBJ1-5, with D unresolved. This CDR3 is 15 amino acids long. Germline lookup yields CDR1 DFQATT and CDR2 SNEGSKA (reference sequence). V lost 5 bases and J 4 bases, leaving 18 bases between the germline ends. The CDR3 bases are TGCAGTGCTGACCCCCCAGGACGGATGAATCAGCCCCAGCATTTT. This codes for CSADPPGRMNQPQHF.

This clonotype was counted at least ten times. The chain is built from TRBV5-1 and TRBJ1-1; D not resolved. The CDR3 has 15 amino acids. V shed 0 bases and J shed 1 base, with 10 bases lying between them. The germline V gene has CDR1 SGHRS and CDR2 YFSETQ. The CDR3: CASSLGGGSNTEAFF. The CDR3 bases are TGCGCCAGCAGCTTGGGTGGCGGTTCGAACACTGAAGCTTTCTTT.

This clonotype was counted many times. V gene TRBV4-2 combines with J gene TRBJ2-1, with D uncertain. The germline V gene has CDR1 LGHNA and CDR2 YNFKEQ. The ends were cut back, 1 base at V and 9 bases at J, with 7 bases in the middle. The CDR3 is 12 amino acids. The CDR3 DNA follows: TGTGCCAGCAGCCAAGCACAATCTGAGCAGTTCTTC. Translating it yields CASSQAQSEQFF.

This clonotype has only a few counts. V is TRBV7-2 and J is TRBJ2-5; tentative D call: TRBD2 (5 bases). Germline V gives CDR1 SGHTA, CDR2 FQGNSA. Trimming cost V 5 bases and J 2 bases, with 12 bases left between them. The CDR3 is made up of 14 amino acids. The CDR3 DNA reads TGTGCCAGCAGCATAAGCCGGGAACAAGAGACCCAGTACTTC. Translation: CASSISREQETQYF. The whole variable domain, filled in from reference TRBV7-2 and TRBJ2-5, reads GAGVSQSPSNKVTEKGKDVELRCDPISGHTALYWYRQSLGQGLEFLIYFQGNSAPDKSGLPSDRFSAERTGGSVSTLTIQRTQQEDSAVYLCASSISREQETQYFGPGTRLLVL.

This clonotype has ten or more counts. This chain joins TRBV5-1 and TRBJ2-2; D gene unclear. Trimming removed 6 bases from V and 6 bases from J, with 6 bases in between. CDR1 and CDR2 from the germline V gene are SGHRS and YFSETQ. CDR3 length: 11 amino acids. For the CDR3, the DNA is TGCGCCAGCAAGGGCGCCGGGGAGCTGTTTTTT. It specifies CASKGAGELFF. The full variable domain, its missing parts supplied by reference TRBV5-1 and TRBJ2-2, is KAGVTQTPRYLIKTRGQQVTLSCSPISGHRSVSWYQQTPGQGLQFLFEYFSETQRNKGNFPGRFSGRQFSNSRSEMNVSTLELGDSALYLCASKGAGELFFGEGSRLTVL.

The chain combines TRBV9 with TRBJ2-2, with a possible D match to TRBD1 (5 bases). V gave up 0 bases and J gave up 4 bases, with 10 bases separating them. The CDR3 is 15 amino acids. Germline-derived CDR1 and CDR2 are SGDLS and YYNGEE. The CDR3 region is CASSVASGPTGELFF. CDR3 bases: TGTGCCAGCAGCGTAGCCTCAGGGCCCACCGGGGAGCTGTTTTTT.

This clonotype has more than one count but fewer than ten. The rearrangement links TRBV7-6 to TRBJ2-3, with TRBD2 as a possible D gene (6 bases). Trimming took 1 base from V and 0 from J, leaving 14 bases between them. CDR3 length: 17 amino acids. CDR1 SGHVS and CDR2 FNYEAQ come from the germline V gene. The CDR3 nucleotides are TGTGCCAGCAGCTTAGGGTCGAGCGGGTTTAGCACAGATACGCAGTATTTT. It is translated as CASSLGSSGFSTDTQYF.

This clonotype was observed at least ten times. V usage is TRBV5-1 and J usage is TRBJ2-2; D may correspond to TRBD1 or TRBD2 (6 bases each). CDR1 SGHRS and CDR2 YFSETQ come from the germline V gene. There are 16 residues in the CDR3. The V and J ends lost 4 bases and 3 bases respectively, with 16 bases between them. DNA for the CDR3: TGCGCCAGCAGCGGAGGGGGACATACCTACACCGGGGAGCTGTTTTTT. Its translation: CASSGGGHTYTGELFF.

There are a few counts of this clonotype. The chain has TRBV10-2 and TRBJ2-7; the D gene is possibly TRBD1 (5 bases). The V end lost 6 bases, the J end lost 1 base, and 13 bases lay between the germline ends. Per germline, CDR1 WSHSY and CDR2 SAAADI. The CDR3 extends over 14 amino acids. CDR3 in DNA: TGCGCCAGCAGGTGGTTGCAGGGTTCCTACGAGCAGTACTTC. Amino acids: CASRWLQGSYEQYF.

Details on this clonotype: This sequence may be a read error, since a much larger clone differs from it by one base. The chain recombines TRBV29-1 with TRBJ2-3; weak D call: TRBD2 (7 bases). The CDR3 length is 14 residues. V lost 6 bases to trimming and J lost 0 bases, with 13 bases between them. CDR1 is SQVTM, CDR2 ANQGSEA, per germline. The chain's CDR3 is CSVDGGQSTDTQYF. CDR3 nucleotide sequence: TGCAGCGTAGACGGGGGGCAAAGCACAGATACGCAGTATTTT.

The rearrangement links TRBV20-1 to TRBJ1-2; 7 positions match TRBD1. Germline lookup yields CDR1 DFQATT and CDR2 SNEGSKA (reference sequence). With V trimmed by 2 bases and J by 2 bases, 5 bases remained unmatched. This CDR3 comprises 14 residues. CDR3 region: CSARQDRDNYGYTF. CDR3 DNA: TGCAGTGCTAGACAAGACAGGGACAACTATGGCTACACCTTC.

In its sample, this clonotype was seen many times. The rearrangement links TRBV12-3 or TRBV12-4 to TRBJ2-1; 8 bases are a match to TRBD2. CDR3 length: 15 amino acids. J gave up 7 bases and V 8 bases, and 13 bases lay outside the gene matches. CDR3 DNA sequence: TGTGCCAGCGTCGTCATGAGCGGGAGTTGGAATGAGCAGTTCTTC. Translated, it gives CASVVMSGSWNEQFF.

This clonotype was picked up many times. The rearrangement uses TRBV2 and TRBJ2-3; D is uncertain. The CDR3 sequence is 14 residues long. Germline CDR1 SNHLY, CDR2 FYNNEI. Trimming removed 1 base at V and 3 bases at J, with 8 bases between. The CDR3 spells CASSEGWGTDTQYF. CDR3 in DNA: TGTGCCAGCAGTGAAGGTTGGGGAACAGATACGCAGTATTTT.

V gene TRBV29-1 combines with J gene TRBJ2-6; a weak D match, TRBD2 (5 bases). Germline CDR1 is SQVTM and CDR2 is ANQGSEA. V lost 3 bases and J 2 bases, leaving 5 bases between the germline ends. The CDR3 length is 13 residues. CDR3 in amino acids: CSVDGAGANVLTF. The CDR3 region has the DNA TGCAGCGTTGACGGGGCTGGGGCCAACGTCCTGACTTTC.

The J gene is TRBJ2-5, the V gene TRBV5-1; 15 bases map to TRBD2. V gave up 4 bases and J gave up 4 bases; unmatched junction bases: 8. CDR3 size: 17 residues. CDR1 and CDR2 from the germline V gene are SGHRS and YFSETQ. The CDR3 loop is CASSGTGLAGGGETQYF. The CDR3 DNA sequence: TGCGCCAGCAGCGGAACGGGACTAGCGGGAGGAGGAGAGACCCAGTACTTC.

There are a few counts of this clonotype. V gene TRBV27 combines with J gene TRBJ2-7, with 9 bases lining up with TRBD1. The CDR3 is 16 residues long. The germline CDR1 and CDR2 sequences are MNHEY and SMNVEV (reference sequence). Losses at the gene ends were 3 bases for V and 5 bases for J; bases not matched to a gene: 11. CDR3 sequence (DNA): TGTGCCAGCAGTTTTTTAGGACAGGGGTTGGTCCACGAGCAGTACTTC. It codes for CASSFLGQGLVHEQYF.

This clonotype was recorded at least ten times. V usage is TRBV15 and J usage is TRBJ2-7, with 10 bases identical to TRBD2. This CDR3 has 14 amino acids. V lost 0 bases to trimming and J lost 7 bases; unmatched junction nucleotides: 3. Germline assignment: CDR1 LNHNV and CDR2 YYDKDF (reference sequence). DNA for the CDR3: TGTGCCACCAGCAGAGAGACTAGCGGGCTTGAGCAGTACTTC. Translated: CATSRETSGLEQYF.

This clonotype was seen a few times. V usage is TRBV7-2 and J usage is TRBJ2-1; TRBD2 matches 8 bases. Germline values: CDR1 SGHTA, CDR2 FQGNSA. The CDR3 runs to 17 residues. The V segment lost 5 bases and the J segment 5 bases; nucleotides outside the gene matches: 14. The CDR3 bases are TGTGCCAGCAGCCAAATCCCGGGGGGGCGCTTGAACAATGAGCAGTTCTTC. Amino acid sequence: CASSQIPGGRLNNEQFF. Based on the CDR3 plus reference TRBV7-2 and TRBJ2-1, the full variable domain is GAGVSQSPSNKVTEKGKDVELRCDPISGHTALYWYRQSLGQGLEFLIYFQGNSAPDKSGLPSDRFSAERTGGSVSTLTIQRTQQEDSAVYLCASSQIPGGRLNNEQFFGPGTRLTVL.

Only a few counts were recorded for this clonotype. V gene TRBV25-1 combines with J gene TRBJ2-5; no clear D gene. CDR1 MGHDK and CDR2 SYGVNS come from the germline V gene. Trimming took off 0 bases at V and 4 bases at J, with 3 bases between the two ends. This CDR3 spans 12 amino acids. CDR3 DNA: TGTGCCAGCAGTGAATATGGAGAGACCCAGTACTTC. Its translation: CASSEYGETQYF.

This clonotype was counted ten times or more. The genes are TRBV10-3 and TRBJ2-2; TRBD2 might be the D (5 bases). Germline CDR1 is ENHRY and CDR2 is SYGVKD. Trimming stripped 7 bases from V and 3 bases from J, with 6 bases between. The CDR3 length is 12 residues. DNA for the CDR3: TGTGCCATCAAGAGGGACACCGGGGAGCTGTTTTTT. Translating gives CAIKRDTGELFF.

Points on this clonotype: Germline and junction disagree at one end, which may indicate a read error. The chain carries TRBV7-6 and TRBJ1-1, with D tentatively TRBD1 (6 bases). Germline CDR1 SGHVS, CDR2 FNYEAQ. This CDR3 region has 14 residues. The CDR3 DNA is TGTGCCAGCAGCCCGGGGGCATCGAACACTGAAGCTTCCTTT. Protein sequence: CASSPGASNTEASF.

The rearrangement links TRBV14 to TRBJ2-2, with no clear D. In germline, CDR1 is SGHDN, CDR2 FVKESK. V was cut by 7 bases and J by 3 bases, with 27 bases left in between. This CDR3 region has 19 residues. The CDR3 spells CASISTAHLEQHDTGELFF. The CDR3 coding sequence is TGTGCCAGCATCTCCACGGCGCACCTGGAGCAACACGACACCGGGGAGCTGTTTTTT.

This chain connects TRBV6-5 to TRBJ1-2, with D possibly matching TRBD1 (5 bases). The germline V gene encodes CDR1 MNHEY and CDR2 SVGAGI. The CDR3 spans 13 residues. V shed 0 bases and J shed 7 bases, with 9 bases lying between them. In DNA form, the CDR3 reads TGTGCCAGCAGTTACTCGGGGGGTGCTGGCTACACCTTC. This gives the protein CASSYSGGAGYTF.

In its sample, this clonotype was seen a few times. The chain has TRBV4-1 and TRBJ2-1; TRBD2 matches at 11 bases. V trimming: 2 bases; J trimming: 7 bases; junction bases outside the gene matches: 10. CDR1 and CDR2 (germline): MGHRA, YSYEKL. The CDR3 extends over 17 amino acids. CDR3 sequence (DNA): TGCGCCAGCAGCCAACCCCTCATAGCGGGAGGGCGTAATGAGCAGTTCTTC. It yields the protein CASSQPLIAGGRNEQFF.

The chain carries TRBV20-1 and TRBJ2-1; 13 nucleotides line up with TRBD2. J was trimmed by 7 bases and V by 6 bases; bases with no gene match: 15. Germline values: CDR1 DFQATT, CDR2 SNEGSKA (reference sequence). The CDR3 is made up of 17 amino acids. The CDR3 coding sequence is TGCAGTGCCCCCGGGACTAGCGGGATTTCTTTAGGGAATGAGCAGTTCTTC. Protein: CSAPGTSGISLGNEQFF.

DNA for the CDR3: TGTGCCAGCAGTTTCGGGACAGGGACCAATCAGCCCCAGCATTTT. Protein product: CASSFGTGTNQPQHF. This chain joins TRBV12-3 or TRBV12-4 and TRBJ1-5, with 9 bases identical to TRBD1. This CDR3 has 15 residues. Trimming at V came to 3 bases and at J to 3 bases, leaving 3 bases not matched to a gene.

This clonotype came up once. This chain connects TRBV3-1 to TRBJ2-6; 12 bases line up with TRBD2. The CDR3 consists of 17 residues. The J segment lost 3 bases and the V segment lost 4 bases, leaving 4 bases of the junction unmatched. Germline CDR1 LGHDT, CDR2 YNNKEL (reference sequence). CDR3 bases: TGTGCCAGCAGCCGGTTACTAGCGGGAGGTGGGGCCAACGTCCTGACTTTC. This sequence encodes CASSRLLAGGGANVLTF.

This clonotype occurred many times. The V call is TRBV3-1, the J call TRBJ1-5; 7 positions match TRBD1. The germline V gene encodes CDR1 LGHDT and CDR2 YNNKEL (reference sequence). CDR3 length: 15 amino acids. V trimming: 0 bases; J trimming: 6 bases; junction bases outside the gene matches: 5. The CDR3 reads CASSQDGAGGQPQHF. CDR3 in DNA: TGTGCCAGCAGCCAAGATGGGGCAGGGGGTCAGCCCCAGCATTTT. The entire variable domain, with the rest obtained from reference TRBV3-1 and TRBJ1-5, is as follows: DTAVSQTPKYLVTQMGNDKSIKCEQNLGHDTMYWYKQDSKKFLKIMFSYNNKELIINETVPNRFSPKSPDKAHLNLHINSLELGDSAVYFCASSQDGAGGQPQHFGDGTRLSIL.